Shown below are 20 T cell receptor beta chains from a single sample sequenced in a study of T-cell memory formation after mild COVID-19. TCRdb reprocessed the 5' RACE reads via MiXCR and lists one record per CDR3 protein. The data contain roughly 250,000 distinct CDR3 sequences, around 15% of them singletons. The specimen was PBMCs or a T cell subset sorted from them (not recorded which). The receptor source for this set is a man aged 18 to 29 who had mild COVID-19 (a few samples of this study predate the infection). Cell type and time point are not known.

This clonotype was counted a few times. The chain links TRBV7-2 to TRBJ1-1; no reliable D call. Per germline, CDR1 SGHTA and CDR2 FQGNSA. V was shortened by 3 bases and J by 0 bases, with 5 bases between the two germline ends. The length of the CDR3 is 13 residues. CDR3 sequence (DNA): TGTGCCAGCAGCTTTCGAATGAACACTGAAGCTTTCTTT. Translated, it gives CASSFRMNTEAFF.

V and J are TRBV5-4 and TRBJ2-1; TRBD1 agrees at 11 bases. Looked up from germline, CDR1 is SGHNT and CDR2 is YYREEE (reference sequence). This CDR3 has 16 residues. V dropped 0 bases and J dropped 8; count of bases not matched to a gene: 7. The CDR3 coding sequence is TGTGCCAGCAGCTTGGCCTGGGGACAGGGGGTAGATGAGCAGTTCTTC. It encodes CASSLAWGQGVDEQFF.

This clonotype was seen only a few times. CDR3 sequence: CASSPHVGKNEQFF. For the CDR3, the DNA is TGTGCCAGCAGCCCGCACGTGGGGAAAAATGAGCAGTTCTTC. The genes are TRBV6-2 or TRBV6-3 and TRBJ2-1, with D hard to call. The ends were cut back, 6 bases at V and 7 bases at J, with 16 bases in the middle. The CDR3 loop spans 14 amino acids. The germline gives CDR1 MNHEY, CDR2 SVGEGT.

This clonotype appeared a few times. This chain joins TRBV6-1 and TRBJ1-5, with D hard to call. The CDR3 contains 11 residues. V lost 1 base and J lost 5, with 0 bases in between. Germline CDR1 reads MNHNS; CDR2 reads SASEGT. CDR3 residues: CASSEDQPQHF. In DNA form, the CDR3 reads TGTGCCAGCAGTGAAGATCAGCCCCAGCATTTT.

In this sample, this clonotype turned up a few times. This sequence joins TRBV6-6 and TRBJ1-2; the D gene is possibly TRBD1 (5 bases). This CDR3 has 14 amino acids. Trimming shortened V by 6 bases and J by 2 bases, and 13 bases separated the two germline ends. CDR1 is MNHNY and CDR2 is SVGAGI in the germline V gene (reference sequence). CDR3 in DNA: TGTGCCAGCAGGACGCAGGGTATGAACTATGGCTACACCTTC. As protein: CASRTQGMNYGYTF.

The CDR3: CAISGTSGNTIYF. The CDR3, as DNA: TGTGCCATCAGCGGAACCTCTGGAAACACCATATATTTT. The V and J genes are TRBV10-3 and TRBJ1-3, with no clear D. The CDR3 consists of 13 residues. V dropped 6 bases and J dropped 0 bases, with 6 bases sitting between them. The germline CDR1 and CDR2 sequences are ENHRY and SYGVKD.

This clonotype was counted only a few times. The chain recombines TRBV4-3 with TRBJ1-4, with D perhaps matching TRBD1 (5 bases). The germline gives CDR1 LGHNA, CDR2 YSLEER. CDR3 length: 14 residues. V lost 1 base, J lost 8 bases, and 11 bases lay in between. CDR3: CASSQGQGGEKLFF. CDR3 bases: TGCGCCAGCAGCCAAGGTCAGGGAGGCGAAAAACTGTTTTTT.

This clonotype was recorded a few times. This rearrangement joins TRBV12-3 or TRBV12-4 to TRBJ1-1; 11 nucleotides match TRBD1. The CDR3 is made up of 15 amino acids. Losses at the gene ends were 5 bases for V and 6 bases for J; bases not matched to a gene: 8. The CDR3 here is CASSLLPGQGAEAFF. As DNA, the CDR3 is TGTGCCAGCAGTCTATTGCCGGGACAGGGGGCTGAAGCTTTCTTT.

J is TRBJ1-2 and V is TRBV2; 9 bases match TRBD1. CDR3 length: 14 residues. Trimming took 7 bases from V and 3 from J; bases not matched to a gene: 6. CDR1 and CDR2 (germline): SNHLY, FYNNEI. The CDR3 coding sequence is TGTGCCAGCATTAAGAGGACAGGGGACTATGGCTACACCTTC. It specifies CASIKRTGDYGYTF.

This sequence joins TRBV20-1 and TRBJ1-5; D gene uncertain. This CDR3 comprises 14 residues. The ends were cut back, 4 bases at V and 0 bases at J, with 10 bases in the middle. Per germline, CDR1 DFQATT and CDR2 SNEGSKA (reference sequence). The CDR3 nucleotides are TGCAGTGCTACCCTTCTAGATAGCAATCAGCCCCAGCATTTT. It translates to CSATLLDSNQPQHF.

The chain recombines TRBV12-3 or TRBV12-4 with TRBJ2-5; 7 bases agree with TRBD1. The CDR3 runs to 16 residues. V lost 5 bases to trimming and J lost 5 bases; unmatched junction nucleotides: 14. CDR3 sequence: CASSPGTVPVFETQYF. CDR3 sequence (DNA): TGTGCCAGCAGTCCGGGGACAGTTCCAGTTTTTGAGACCCAGTACTTC.

The chain joins TRBV28 to TRBJ2-1; 8 bases align to TRBD2. There are 15 residues in the CDR3. Trimming at V came to 5 bases and at J to 3 bases, leaving 6 bases not matched to a gene. CDR1 MDHEN and CDR2 SYDVKM come from the germline V gene. CDR3 in DNA: TGTGCCAGCAGTGAGAGCGGGAGAATCTACAATGAGCAGTTCTTC. Protein: CASSESGRIYNEQFF.

The chain employs TRBV12-3 or TRBV12-4 and TRBJ2-1; 9 bases match TRBD2. The CDR3 has 16 amino acids. V gave up 5 bases and J gave up 4 bases; unmatched junction bases: 9. The CDR3, as DNA: TGTGCCAGCAGTCCCCCGCGGGGGGGAAAATACAATGAGCAGTTCTTC. Translated: CASSPPRGGKYNEQFF.

The sample holds many counts of this clonotype. This chain connects TRBV7-2 to TRBJ2-1; D is unresolved. V lost 1 base, J lost 5 bases, and 9 bases lay in between. Germline assignment: CDR1 SGHTA and CDR2 FQGNSA. This CDR3 region has 14 residues. DNA for the CDR3: TGTGCCAGCAGCTTAGAATTGCGGAACAATGAGCAGTTCTTC. Residues: CASSLELRNNEQFF.

This chain connects TRBV29-1 to TRBJ2-1; no reliable D call. The CDR3 runs to 12 residues. The germline V gene has CDR1 SQVTM and CDR2 ANQGSEA. The ends were cut back, 3 bases at V and 9 bases at J, with 12 bases in the middle. The CDR3 spells CSVDYLWGEQFF. CDR3 nucleotide sequence: TGCAGCGTTGATTACCTTTGGGGTGAGCAGTTCTTC.

This clonotype was seen a few times. The V and J genes are TRBV5-1 and TRBJ1-2, with D unresolved. Looked up from germline, CDR1 is SGHRS and CDR2 is YFSETQ. The CDR3 length is 13 residues. Trimming took 0 bases from V and 8 from J, leaving 11 bases between them. DNA for the CDR3: TGCGCCAGCAGCTTGGAAGACATGGGGGGCTACACCTTC. Translated, it gives CASSLEDMGGYTF.

Only a few counts were recorded for this clonotype. This sequence joins TRBV7-9 and TRBJ1-2; no clear D. The ends were cut back, 4 bases at V and 8 bases at J, with 14 bases in the middle. Germline-derived CDR1 and CDR2 are SEHNR and FQNEAQ (reference sequence). The CDR3 has 13 amino acids. CDR3 nucleotides: TGTGCCAGCAGCTATCCATCCTTAAGGGGCTACACCTTC. Amino acids: CASSYPSLRGYTF.

This clonotype was found a few times. This chain links TRBV4-1 with TRBJ2-3; 10 bases agree with TRBD2. Trimming cost V 6 bases and J 0 bases; bases outside gene matches: 12. Germline V gives CDR1 MGHRA, CDR2 YSYEKL. This CDR3 region has 18 residues. DNA for the CDR3: TGCGCCAGCAGGGAGTGGGTAGCGGGGGGTACTAGCACAGATACGCAGTATTTT. Translated, it gives CASREWVAGGTSTDTQYF.

This clonotype turned up a few times. The CDR3 loop reads CASRWHGVAGTEAFF. The CDR3 DNA reads TGCGCCAGCAGGTGGCATGGGGTGGCGGGCACTGAAGCTTTCTTT. The chain combines TRBV5-1 with TRBJ1-1, with D unresolved. Between the trimmed V and J ends, which lost 5 bases and 4 bases, there was a span of 18 bases. The CDR3 spans 15 residues. CDR1 SGHRS and CDR2 YFSETQ come from the germline V gene. The complete variable domain, with remaining parts taken from reference TRBV5-1 and TRBJ1-1, reads KAGVTQTPRYLIKTRGQQVTLSCSPISGHRSVSWYQQTPGQGLQFLFEYFSETQRNKGNFPGRFSGRQFSNSRSEMNVSTLELGDSALYLCASRWHGVAGTEAFFGQGTRLTVV.

The chain joins TRBV7-3 to TRBJ2-3; D may be TRBD1 (6 bases). The V gene's germline CDR1 is SGHTA and CDR2 FQGTGA. The CDR3 length is 13 residues. Trimming removed 4 bases from V and 4 bases from J, with 9 bases in between. CDR3 nucleotides: TGTGCCAGCAGCTGGACAGATGCAGATACGCAGTATTTT. This gives the protein CASSWTDADTQYF.